This entry is about one TCR beta chain. Its cognate antigen is unknown. This entry comes from a study of shared clonotypes between healthy human individuals. Whole-study findings and limits: It was the non-shared clonotypes that had lower generation probabilities than clonotypes shared by all four donors.

The germline V gene encodes CDR1 MNHEY and CDR2 SMNVEV (reference sequence). Trimming left V 6 bases short and J 1 base short, with 10 bases between. The CDR3 has 13 residues. It was CD45RO-negative cells, positively selected for CCR7, that made up naive CD8 cells, with terminally differentiated effector memory CD45RA+ cells excluded. Generated by immunoSEQ multiplex PCR, the TCRdb table keeps only in-frame clones and is missing some. The data contain under 850,000 clones, over 90% of them singletons. This TCR derives from a man aged 25 to 40 in good health. The sample comprised naive CD8+ T cells sorted from blood. The chain couples TRBV27 to TRBJ2-7; D uncertain. The CDR3 DNA reads TGTGCCAGCAGCTATAAAGGATCCTACGAGCAGTACTTC. It translates to CASSYKGSYEQYF.